Each of the 27 T cell receptor beta chains below was sequenced from the same sample in a study of OX40 agonist ivuxolimab in advanced cancers. Libraries were prepared by immunoSEQ multiplex PCR; TCRdb keeps only in-frame clonotypes and omits some of them. The table lists 70,000 to 100,000 clones, around 89% of them singletons. The source material was CD4+ or CD8+ T cells sorted from blood, sampled in a trial of the OX40 agonist ivuxolimab. These receptors came from an adult with an advanced solid tumor such as melanoma, head and neck, liver or kidney cancer.

This chain links TRBV18 with TRBJ2-6; 12 nucleotides match TRBD2. J gave up 0 bases and V 6 bases, and 6 bases lay outside the gene matches. The germline V gene encodes CDR1 KGHSH and CDR2 LQKENI. The CDR3 is 18 residues long. CDR3 sequence: CASSPTSGSFSGANVLTF. The CDR3 DNA reads TGTGCCAGCTCGCCGACTAGCGGGAGCTTCTCTGGGGCCAACGTCCTGACTTTC.

CDR3: CASSINQGAYEQYF. The CDR3 DNA follows: TGTGCCAGTAGTATAAACCAGGGCGCCTACGAGCAGTACTTC. The chain couples TRBV19 to TRBJ2-7; D is perhaps TRBD1 (5 bases). The CDR3 loop spans 14 amino acids. The germline gives CDR1 LNHDA, CDR2 SQIVND (reference sequence). V was trimmed by 2 bases and J by 2 bases, leaving 10 bases between them.

CDR3 in amino acids: CSTAGNQPQHF. In nucleotides, the CDR3 is TGTTCAACCGCCGGTAATCAGCCCCAGCATTTT. V is TRBV28 and J is TRBJ1-5; no clear D. Looked up from germline, CDR1 is MDHEN and CDR2 is SYDVKM. The CDR3 length is 11 residues.

J is TRBJ2-3 and V is TRBV30, with a tentative D call TRBD2 (6 bases). Trimming removed 7 bases at V and 8 bases at J, with 16 bases between. CDR1 GTSNPN and CDR2 SVGIG come from the germline V gene (reference sequence). This CDR3 contains 12 residues. CDR3: CASSSKGGTQYF. The CDR3 DNA sequence: TGTGCCTCCTCGAGTAAGGGAGGTACGCAGTATTTT.

This clone was seen a single time. The V and J genes are TRBV29-1 and TRBJ1-4, with D perhaps matching TRBD1 (5 bases). V lost 8 bases and J 8 bases, leaving 15 bases between the germline ends. The CDR3 extends over 12 amino acids. Looked up from germline, CDR1 is SQVTM and CDR2 is ANQGSEA. The CDR3 DNA is TGCAGCAGCCGGGACTTCGGGGAAAAACTGTTTTTT. This sequence encodes CSSRDFGEKLFF.

At least ten counts were recorded for this clone. This chain uses TRBV10-1 with TRBJ2-3; no definite D call. The CDR3 runs to 12 residues. Trimming removed 6 bases from V and 0 bases from J, with 4 bases in between. Looked up from germline, CDR1 is WNHNN and CDR2 is SYGVQD (reference sequence). CDR3 residues: CASSYSTDTQYF. In DNA, the CDR3 is TGCGCCAGCAGCTATAGCACAGATACGCAGTATTTT.

The chain carries TRBV14 and TRBJ1-4; 9 bases fit TRBD1. The ends lost 4 bases at V and 5 bases at J; junction bases unmatched: 2. There are 14 residues in the CDR3. CDR1 is SGHDN and CDR2 is FVKESK in the germline V gene. CDR3 sequence: CASSPGTGNEKLFF. DNA of the CDR3: TGTGCCAGCAGCCCCGGGACAGGGAATGAAAAACTGTTTTTT.

This clone was detected a few times. The gene calls are TRBV7-2 and TRBJ2-4, with 11 bases matching TRBD1. Germline-derived CDR1 and CDR2 are SGHTA and FQGNSA. The J segment lost 4 bases and the V segment lost 5 bases, leaving 7 bases of the junction unmatched. The CDR3 runs to 16 residues. CDR3 DNA sequence: TGTGCCAGCAGCCCGGGGACAGGGGGGGAGAAAAACATTCAGTACTTC. This sequence encodes CASSPGTGGEKNIQYF.

This chain connects TRBV13 to TRBJ1-5; possibly TRBD1 for D (6 bases). The germline CDR1 and CDR2 sequences are PRHDT and FYEKMQ (reference sequence). V was shortened by 0 bases and J by 4 bases, with 10 bases between the two germline ends. The CDR3 runs 15 residues. CDR3 sequence: CASSLGDRLNQPQHF. CDR3 DNA sequence: TGTGCCAGCAGCTTAGGGGACAGATTAAATCAGCCCCAGCATTTT.

This rearrangement joins TRBV7-8 to TRBJ1-1; D gene unclear. CDR1 is SGHVS, CDR2 FQNEAQ, per germline. The CDR3 spans 12 residues. Trimming took 8 bases from V and 3 from J, leaving 10 bases between them. The CDR3 loop reads CASGQWDTEAFF. CDR3 nucleotide sequence: TGTGCCAGCGGCCAGTGGGACACTGAAGCTTTCTTT.

This chain joins TRBV5-4 and TRBJ2-5; D is uncertain. CDR3 length equals 15 residues. Germline loops: CDR1 SGHNT, CDR2 YYREEE (reference sequence). V was shortened by 3 bases and J by 1 base, with 13 bases between the two germline ends. CDR3 region: CASSSDPSGQETQYF. As DNA, the CDR3 is TGTGCCAGCAGCTCAGATCCGTCGGGCCAAGAGACCCAGTACTTC.

The chain links TRBV5-6 to TRBJ1-6; D ambiguous. CDR1 and CDR2 (germline): SGHDT, YYEEEE. V was shortened by 1 base and J by 0 bases, with 5 bases between the two germline ends. The CDR3 covers 15 residues. As DNA, the CDR3 is TGTGCCAGCAGCTTGTTGAGCTCCTATAATTCACCCCTCCACTTT. Protein sequence: CASSLLSSYNSPLHF.

This clone has a single count. The genes are TRBV5-5 and TRBJ1-2, with D uncertain. The CDR3 totals 14 residues. Trimming cost V 2 bases and J 5 bases, with 13 bases left between them. Germline V gene data show CDR1 as SGHKS and CDR2 as YYEKEE (reference sequence). CDR3 nucleotides: TGTGCCAGCAGCTTCGGTATACAGACATATGGCTACACCTTC. As protein: CASSFGIQTYGYTF. Using reference TRBV5-5 and TRBJ1-2 for the parts outside the CDR3, the full variable domain is DAGVTQSPTHLIKTRGQQVTLRCSPISGHKSVSWYQQVLGQGPQFIFQYYEKEERGRGNFPDRFSARQFPNYSSELNVNALLLGDSALYLCASSFGIQTYGYTFGSGTRLTVV.

V is TRBV7-2 and J is TRBJ2-1; 8 positions match TRBD1. There are 14 residues in the CDR3. Germline CDR1 reads SGHTA; CDR2 reads FQGNSA. The J segment lost 4 bases and the V segment lost 8 bases, leaving 7 bases of the junction unmatched. The DNA for the CDR3 is TGTGCCAGCTCCGGACAGGGTGTATACAATGAGCAGTTCTTC. This encodes CASSGQGVYNEQFF.

This chain links TRBV2 with TRBJ1-1, with D unresolved. The length of the CDR3 is 14 residues. The germline V gene has CDR1 SNHLY and CDR2 FYNNEI. V dropped 5 bases and J dropped 1 base, with 11 bases sitting between them. CDR3 loop: CASSFSISNTEAFF. The CDR3 nucleotides are TGTGCCAGCAGTTTCTCCATCTCGAACACTGAAGCTTTCTTT.

J is TRBJ2-5 and V is TRBV5-6, with 13 bases aligning to TRBD2. The CDR3 is made up of 17 amino acids. Trimming at V came to 4 bases and at J to 4 bases, leaving 10 bases not matched to a gene. The germline CDR1 and CDR2 sequences are SGHDT and YYEEEE. CDR3 sequence: CASSRRTSGSRGETQYF. In DNA, the CDR3 is TGTGCCAGCAGCCGTAGGACTAGCGGGAGCCGGGGAGAGACCCAGTACTTC.

The rearrangement links TRBV12-5 to TRBJ2-1; 10 bases line up with TRBD2. V was clipped by 4 bases and J by 0 bases; unmatched bases: 6. The germline V gene encodes CDR1 LGHNT and CDR2 FRNRAP. The CDR3 runs 17 residues. The CDR3 region is CASGSRGLASSYNEQFF. The CDR3 DNA sequence: TGTGCTAGTGGTTCGAGGGGACTAGCGAGCTCCTACAATGAGCAGTTCTTC.

This rearrangement joins TRBV10-2 to TRBJ2-1; 7 bases are a match to TRBD2. The CDR3 covers 15 residues. With 3 bases clipped from V and 6 bases from J, the junction kept 8 bases outside the gene matches. CDR1 is WSHSY and CDR2 is SAAADI in the germline V gene. CDR3 amino acids: CASSDVGGPLNEQFF. CDR3 nucleotides: TGCGCCAGCAGTGACGTGGGAGGGCCGCTCAATGAGCAGTTCTTC.

The rearrangement links TRBV25-1 to TRBJ2-7, with D unclear. Per germline, CDR1 MGHDK and CDR2 SYGVNS. The CDR3 extends over 13 amino acids. Trimming stripped 6 bases from V and 2 bases from J, with 11 bases between. For the CDR3, the DNA is TGTGCCAGCAGGTCGACGGCTACCTACGAGCAGTACTTC. This encodes CASRSTATYEQYF.

CDR3 nucleotide sequence: TGTGCCAGCAGTAATCACAGGGGCCACGAGCAGTACTTC. Encoded protein: CASSNHRGHEQYF. The rearrangement joins TRBV25-1 to TRBJ2-7, with 7 nucleotides matching TRBD1. The CDR3 has 13 residues. V trimming: 5 bases; J trimming: 5 bases; junction bases outside the gene matches: 6. Germline V gene sequence: CDR1 MGHDK, CDR2 SYGVNS.

V gene TRBV10-3 combines with J gene TRBJ2-3; 7 positions match TRBD1. Germline V gene sequence: CDR1 ENHRY, CDR2 SYGVKD. The CDR3 loop spans 16 amino acids. V lost 4 bases, J lost 4 bases, and 11 bases stayed unmatched. The CDR3 is CAISADRAGGADTQYF. In DNA, the CDR3 is TGTGCCATCAGTGCCGACAGGGCAGGTGGAGCAGATACGCAGTATTTT.

The sample holds one count of this clone. The chain uses TRBV5-1 and TRBJ2-7, with D unclear. The CDR3 totals 15 residues. V was cut by 0 bases and J by 9 bases, with 19 bases left in between. Germline values: CDR1 SGHRS, CDR2 YFSETQ. As DNA, the CDR3 is TGCGCCAGCAGCTTGGGACCCCACTACGGAGACGTGCAGTACTTC. This translates into CASSLGPHYGDVQYF.

The count of this clone is one. The V call is TRBV7-2, the J call TRBJ2-7; TRBD1 might be the D (5 bases). CDR1 and CDR2 (germline): SGHTA, FQGNSA. Trimming removed 3 bases at V and 3 bases at J, with 12 bases between. The CDR3 spans 14 residues. CDR3: CASSFRQTVYEQYF. The DNA of the CDR3 is TGTGCCAGCAGCTTCAGACAGACGGTCTACGAGCAGTACTTC. The full variable domain, its missing parts supplied by reference TRBV7-2 and TRBJ2-7, is GAGVSQSPSNKVTEKGKDVELRCDPISGHTALYWYRQSLGQGLEFLIYFQGNSAPDKSGLPSDRFSAERTGGSVSTLTIQRTQQEDSAVYLCASSFRQTVYEQYFGPGTRLTVT.

The chain joins TRBV6-5 to TRBJ1-1; TRBD1 might be the D (5 bases). CDR3 length: 12 residues. The ends were cut back, 9 bases at V and 7 bases at J, with 15 bases in the middle. CDR1 and CDR2 from the germline V gene are MNHEY and SVGAGI. The CDR3 sequence is CASWGSPFEAFF. Written as DNA, the CDR3 is TGTGCCAGTTGGGGGTCGCCTTTTGAAGCTTTCTTT.

The chain recombines TRBV25-1 with TRBJ1-3, with 10 bases aligning to TRBD1. From germline, CDR1 is MGHDK and CDR2 SYGVNS. The CDR3 contains 16 residues. V was clipped by 4 bases and J by 4 bases; unmatched bases: 7. In DNA, the CDR3 is TGTGCCAGCAGTGCCCCGGGACAGGGGTTCGGAAACACCATATATTTT. Residues: CASSAPGQGFGNTIYF. The variable domain in full, with the rest retrieved from reference TRBV25-1 and TRBJ1-3, is EADIYQTPRYLVIGTGKKITLECSQTMGHDKMYWYQQDPGMELHLIHYSYGVNSTEKGDLSSESTVSRIRTEHFPLTLESARPSHTSQYLCASSAPGQGFGNTIYFGEGSWLTVV.

V and J are TRBV2 and TRBJ1-1; a weak D match, TRBD1 (6 bases). The germline V gene encodes CDR1 SNHLY and CDR2 FYNNEI. The CDR3 is 15 residues long. V lost 6 bases and J lost 0, with 14 bases in between. The CDR3: CASRGAGTLNTEAFF. The CDR3 DNA follows: TGTGCCAGCAGAGGGGCCGGGACACTGAACACTGAAGCTTTCTTT. Full variable domain (outside the CDR3, taken from reference TRBV2 and TRBJ1-1): EPEVTQTPSHQVTQMGQEVILRCVPISNHLYFYWYRQILGQKVEFLVSFYNNEISEKSEIFDDQFSVERPDGSNFTLKIRSTKLEDSAMYFCASRGAGTLNTEAFFGQGTRLTVV.

This chain joins TRBV7-2 and TRBJ2-7; 7 positions match TRBD1. Germline CDR1 reads SGHTA; CDR2 reads FQGNSA. V shed 5 bases and J 5 bases; nucleotides not matched to a gene: 9. This CDR3 has 14 amino acids. For the CDR3, the DNA is TGTGCCAGCAGCCGACGGACAGGCGTCAACGAGCAGTACTTC. Protein: CASSRRTGVNEQYF.